These 20 T cell receptor beta chains were all obtained from the same sample, sequenced in a study of cytomegalovirus exposure and HLA in healthy donors. Amplification used 60 Vbeta primers and 13 Jbeta primers. The data were produced by immunoSEQ multiplex PCR, yet TCRdb's version contains in-frame clones alone and is incomplete. The table lists 35,000 to 45,000 clones, roughly three quarters of them singletons. The sequenced sample was PBMCs. Receptor source: a man aged 25 to 45 in good health and CMV-seronegative.

J is TRBJ1-4 and V is TRBV4-3; possibly TRBD1 for D (5 bases). Germline values: CDR1 LGHNA, CDR2 YSLEER. Deletions cut 0 bases from V and 8 bases from J, with 13 bases between. This CDR3 region has 15 residues. CDR3 residues: CASSQEFTRGEKLFF. CDR3 coding DNA: TGCGCCAGCAGCCAAGAATTTACACGGGGGGAAAAACTGTTTTTT.

V gene TRBV13 combines with J gene TRBJ2-5, with 7 bases aligning to TRBD2. Per germline, CDR1 PRHDT and CDR2 FYEKMQ (reference sequence). The CDR3 runs 14 residues. V gave up 5 bases and J gave up 4 bases; unmatched junction bases: 7. CDR3 residues: CASSPGREVETQYF. CDR3 nucleotides: TGTGCCAGCAGCCCCGGTCGGGAGGTAGAGACCCAGTACTTC.

This clone was picked up a small number of times. This chain uses TRBV4-1 with TRBJ2-5; 15 bases are shared with TRBD2. Per the germline V gene, CDR1 is MGHRA and CDR2 is YSYEKL. The CDR3 length is 19 residues. V shed 3 bases and J 0 bases; nucleotides not matched to a gene: 8. As DNA, the CDR3 is TGCGCCAGCAGCCACCCCGGACTAGCGGGAGGGCCAAACCAAGAGACCCAGTACTTC. It codes for CASSHPGLAGGPNQETQYF.

The chain combines TRBV4-2 with TRBJ2-5; the D is unclear. CDR3 length: 16 amino acids. V was shortened by 0 bases and J by 4 bases, with 15 bases between the two germline ends. The germline V gene encodes CDR1 LGHNA and CDR2 YNFKEQ. The CDR3 here is CASSQDGARVSETQYF. CDR3 DNA: TGTGCCAGCAGCCAAGATGGAGCCCGGGTGTCAGAGACCCAGTACTTC.

The chain recombines TRBV5-6 with TRBJ2-7; possibly TRBD1 for D (7 bases). The CDR3 loop spans 14 amino acids. Germline assignment: CDR1 SGHDT and CDR2 YYEEEE. Trimming removed 0 bases from V and 2 bases from J, with 9 bases in between. The CDR3 sequence is CASSLVRGAYEQYF. The CDR3 nucleotides read TGTGCCAGCAGCTTGGTCAGGGGGGCCTACGAGCAGTACTTC.

This sequence joins TRBV4-1 and TRBJ1-1; D may be TRBD1 (6 bases). CDR3 size: 15 residues. The V end lost 3 bases, the J end lost 1 base, and 12 bases lay between the germline ends. Germline V gene data show CDR1 as MGHRA and CDR2 as YSYEKL. The CDR3 region has the DNA TGCGCCAGCAGCCAGGAACAGGGCGGGAACACTGAAGCTTTCTTT. Protein sequence: CASSQEQGGNTEAFF.

The chain uses TRBV6-5 and TRBJ2-5; no clear D. The CDR3 length is 13 residues. Germline CDR1 reads MNHEY; CDR2 reads SVGAGI. V was pared by 2 bases and J by 2 bases, with 6 bases between. In DNA, the CDR3 is TGTGCCAGCAGTTACAACAAGCAAGAGACCCAGTACTTC. This sequence encodes CASSYNKQETQYF.

Sample share makes this clone medium-sized. The chain has TRBV5-6 and TRBJ1-2; TRBD1 agrees at 7 bases. The length of the CDR3 is 11 residues. The V gene end was trimmed by 4 bases and the J gene end by 13 bases; junction bases not matched to a gene: 7. CDR1 and CDR2 (germline): SGHDT, YYEEEE. CDR3 sequence (DNA): TGTGCCAGCAGCCGGGACAGCCAAGGCACCTTC. Translating gives CASSRDSQGTF.

The V gene is TRBV2, the J gene TRBJ2-1; 9 bases agree with TRBD2. The V and J ends lost 6 bases and 3 bases, in that order; junction bases with no gene match: 6. CDR3 size: 15 residues. CDR1 is SNHLY and CDR2 is FYNNEI in the germline V gene. Here the CDR3 DNA reads TGTGCCAGCAGAGCCATAGCGGGGGACTACAATGAGCAGTTCTTC. This encodes CASRAIAGDYNEQFF. The full variable domain, rest sourced from reference TRBV2 and TRBJ2-1, is EPEVTQTPSHQVTQMGQEVILRCVPISNHLYFYWYRQILGQKVEFLVSFYNNEISEKSEIFDDQFSVERPDGSNFTLKIRSTKLEDSAMYFCASRAIAGDYNEQFFGPGTRLTVL.

The chain links TRBV6-6 to TRBJ2-2, with 8 positions matching TRBD1. Germline V lookup: CDR1 MNHNY, CDR2 SVGAGI (reference sequence). V was pared by 2 bases and J by 5 bases, with 4 bases of the junction left unmatched. The CDR3 runs 15 residues. The CDR3 here is CASSYRTGLTGELFF. CDR3 coding DNA: TGTGCCAGCAGTTACAGGACAGGGCTTACCGGGGAGCTGTTTTTT.

The rearrangement links TRBV11-2 to TRBJ2-1; D not resolved. The V gene lost 6 bases and the J gene lost 2 bases, with 14 bases spanning the gap. The CDR3 totals 15 residues. Germline values: CDR1 SGHAT, CDR2 FQNNGV. As DNA, the CDR3 is TGTGCCAGCAGGCCCAGAGGTAGCCCCTACAATGAGCAGTTCTTC. This codes for CASRPRGSPYNEQFF.

V gene TRBV9 combines with J gene TRBJ2-5; 10 bases match TRBD2. V lost 0 bases and J lost 5; bases outside the gene matches: 16. The CDR3 runs to 19 residues. Germline V gene sequence: CDR1 SGDLS, CDR2 YYNGEE. The CDR3 DNA follows: TGTGCCAGCAGCGTAGCTACTTCTAGCGGGAGTTACCTTAGGGAGACCCAGTACTTC. Residues: CASSVATSSGSYLRETQYF.

The V and J genes are TRBV19 and TRBJ2-2; 9 nucleotides agree with TRBD1. Germline loops: CDR1 LNHDA, CDR2 SQIVND (reference sequence). V shed 7 bases, J shed 4 bases, and the junction held 4 bases outside the gene matches. The CDR3 is made up of 14 amino acids. CDR3 protein: CASMGTGRTGELFF. As DNA, the CDR3 is TGTGCCAGTATGGGGACAGGGCGCACCGGGGAGCTGTTTTTT. The full variable domain, with the rest looked up from reference TRBV19 and TRBJ2-2, is DGGITQSPKYLFRKEGQNVTLSCEQNLNHDAMYWYRQDPGQGLRLIYYSQIVNDFQKGDIAEGYSVSREKKESFPLTVTSAQKNPTAFYLCASMGTGRTGELFFGEGSRLTVL.

The genes are TRBV7-2 and TRBJ2-5; D might be TRBD1 (5 bases). Germline CDR1 and CDR2: SGHTA and FQGNSA. V was clipped by 7 bases and J by 5 bases, with 17 bases between them. The CDR3 runs 14 residues. The CDR3 loop reads CASNRKGMRETQYF. In DNA, the CDR3 is TGTGCCAGCAACAGGAAGGGCATGAGGGAGACCCAGTACTTC.

This chain links TRBV10-3 with TRBJ2-5; tentative D call: TRBD1 (6 bases). Trimming removed 10 bases from V and 1 base from J, with 10 bases in between. CDR3 length equals 12 residues. The V gene's germline CDR1 is ENHRY and CDR2 SYGVKD. CDR3 region: CATGQSQETQYF. In DNA form, the CDR3 reads TGTGCCACAGGACAGAGCCAAGAGACCCAGTACTTC.

The chain joins TRBV6-5 to TRBJ1-1, with D possibly TRBD1 on 5 matching bases. CDR3 size: 16 residues. The V end was cut by 2 bases, the J end by 9 bases, with 22 bases between. Germline values: CDR1 MNHEY, CDR2 SVGAGI. The CDR3 sequence is CASSYVGGGRRLQAFF. Written as DNA, the CDR3 is TGTGCCAGCAGTTACGTCGGGGGGGGTCGAAGGCTCCAAGCTTTCTTT.

This chain uses TRBV10-1 with TRBJ2-5, with a weak D call TRBD2 (7 bases). The CDR3 length is 14 residues. Deletions cut 3 bases from V and 2 bases from J, with 10 bases between. Looked up from germline, CDR1 is WNHNN and CDR2 is SYGVQD (reference sequence). The DNA of the CDR3 is TGCGCCAGCAGTGACGGGGGGCCTCAAGAGACCCAGTACTTC. It codes for CASSDGGPQETQYF.

V gene TRBV2 combines with J gene TRBJ1-5, with a weak D call TRBD1 (5 bases). CDR3 length: 15 amino acids. Germline-derived CDR1 and CDR2 are SNHLY and FYNNEI. Trimming took off 6 bases at V and 4 bases at J, with 16 bases between the two ends. The CDR3 sequence: CASSGWAGGNQPQHF. The DNA for the CDR3 is TGTGCCAGCAGCGGTTGGGCGGGGGGGAATCAGCCCCAGCATTTT.

The rearrangement links TRBV13 to TRBJ2-2; weak D call: TRBD2 (5 bases). The germline V gene has CDR1 PRHDT and CDR2 FYEKMQ (reference sequence). The CDR3 totals 13 residues. With 10 bases removed from V and 5 bases from J, the gap between germline ends came to 14 bases. CDR3 residues: CANRATGTGELFF. The CDR3 region has the DNA TGTGCCAACCGGGCCACGGGGACCGGGGAGCTGTTTTTT.

This chain links TRBV2 with TRBJ2-3, with D hard to call. The CDR3 loop spans 12 amino acids. Trimming cost V 7 bases and J 1 base, with 6 bases left between them. Germline assignment: CDR1 SNHLY and CDR2 FYNNEI. The CDR3 DNA reads TGTGCCAGCAACGCGGGCACAGATACGCAGTATTTT. Translated, it gives CASNAGTDTQYF.